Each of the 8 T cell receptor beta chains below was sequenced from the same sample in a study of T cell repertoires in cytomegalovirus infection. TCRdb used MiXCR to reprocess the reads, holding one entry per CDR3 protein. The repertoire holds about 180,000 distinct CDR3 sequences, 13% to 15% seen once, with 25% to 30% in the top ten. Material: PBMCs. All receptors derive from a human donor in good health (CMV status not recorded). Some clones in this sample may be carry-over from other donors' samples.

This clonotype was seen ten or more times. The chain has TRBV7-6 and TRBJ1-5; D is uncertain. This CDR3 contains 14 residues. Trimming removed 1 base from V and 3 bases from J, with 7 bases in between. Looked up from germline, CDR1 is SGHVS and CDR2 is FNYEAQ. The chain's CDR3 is CASSLGGFNQPQHF. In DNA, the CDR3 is TGTGCCAGCAGCTTAGGGGGTTTCAATCAGCCCCAGCATTTT.

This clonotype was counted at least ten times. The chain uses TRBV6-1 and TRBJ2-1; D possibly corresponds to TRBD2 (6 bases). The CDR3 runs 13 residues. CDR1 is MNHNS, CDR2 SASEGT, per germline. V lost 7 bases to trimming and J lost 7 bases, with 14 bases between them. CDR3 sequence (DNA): TGTGCCAGCAAGCCAGCGGGCTTTAATGAGCAGTTCTTC. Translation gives CASKPAGFNEQFF.

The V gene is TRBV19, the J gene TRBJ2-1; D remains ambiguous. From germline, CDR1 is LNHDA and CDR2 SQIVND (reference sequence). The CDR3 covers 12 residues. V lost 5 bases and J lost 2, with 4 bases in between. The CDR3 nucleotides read TGTGCCAGTAGTGCAACCTACAATGAGCAGTTCTTC. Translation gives CASSATYNEQFF. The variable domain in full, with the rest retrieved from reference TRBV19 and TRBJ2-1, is DGGITQSPKYLFRKEGQNVTLSCEQNLNHDAMYWYRQDPGQGLRLIYYSQIVNDFQKGDIAEGYSVSREKKESFPLTVTSAQKNPTAFYLCASSATYNEQFFGPGTRLTVL.

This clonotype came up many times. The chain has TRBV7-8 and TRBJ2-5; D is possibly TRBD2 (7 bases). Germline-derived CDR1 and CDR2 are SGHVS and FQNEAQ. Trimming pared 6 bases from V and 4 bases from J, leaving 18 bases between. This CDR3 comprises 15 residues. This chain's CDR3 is CASSLDGGRGETQYF. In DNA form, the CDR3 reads TGTGCCAGCAGTCTGGACGGGGGGCGAGGAGAGACCCAGTACTTC.

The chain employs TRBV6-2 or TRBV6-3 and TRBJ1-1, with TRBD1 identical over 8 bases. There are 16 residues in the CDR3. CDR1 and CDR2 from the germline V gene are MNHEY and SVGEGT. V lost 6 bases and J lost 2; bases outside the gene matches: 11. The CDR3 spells CASRNGTGPRNTEAFF. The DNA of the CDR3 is TGTGCCAGCAGAAACGGGACAGGACCACGTAACACTGAAGCTTTCTTT.

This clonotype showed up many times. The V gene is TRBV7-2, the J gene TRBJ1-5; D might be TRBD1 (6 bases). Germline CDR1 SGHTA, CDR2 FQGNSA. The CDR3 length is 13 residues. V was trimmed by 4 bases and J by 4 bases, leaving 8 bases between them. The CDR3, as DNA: TGTGCCAGCAGCTCGCAGGGGAATCAGCCCCAGCATTTT. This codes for CASSSQGNQPQHF.

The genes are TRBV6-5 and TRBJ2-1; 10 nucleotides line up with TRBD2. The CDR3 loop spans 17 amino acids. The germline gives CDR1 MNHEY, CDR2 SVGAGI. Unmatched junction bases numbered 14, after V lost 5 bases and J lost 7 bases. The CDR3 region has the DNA TGTGCCAGCAGTCTCGGATTAGCGGGAGGCCAGCGGAATGAGCAGTTCTTC. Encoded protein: CASSLGLAGGQRNEQFF.

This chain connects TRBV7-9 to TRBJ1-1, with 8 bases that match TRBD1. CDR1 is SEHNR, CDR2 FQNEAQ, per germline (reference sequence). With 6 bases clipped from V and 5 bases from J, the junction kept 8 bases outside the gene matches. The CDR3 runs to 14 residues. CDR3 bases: TGTGCCAGCAGTCAGGACAGGGCTAGTACTGAAGCTTTCTTT. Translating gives CASSQDRASTEAFF.